The source of this T cell receptor beta chain is a study of blood T cell repertoires in COVID-19. Which cohort a participant joined came from the clinical history participants gave. Clones were sequenced by immunoSEQ multiplex PCR, and TCRdb holds only the in-frame ones, with some missing. The sample consists of about 370,000 clones, 80% to 90% of them appearing once. The CDR3 totals 16 residues. CDR1 is GTSNPN, CDR2 SVGIG, per germline (reference sequence). The V and J ends lost 0 bases and 0 bases respectively, with 11 bases between them. This TCR was sampled from a man between 18 and 35 years old who had recovered from COVID-19. Sequencing was done on a sample of PBMCs or T cells enriched from blood (not recorded which). The V and J genes are TRBV30 and TRBJ2-2, with D perhaps matching TRBD1 (6 bases). In DNA, the CDR3 is TGTGCCTGGAGTGTATTTAGGGGGTCGAACACCGGGGAGCTGTTTTTT. Its translation: CAWSVFRGSNTGELFF.